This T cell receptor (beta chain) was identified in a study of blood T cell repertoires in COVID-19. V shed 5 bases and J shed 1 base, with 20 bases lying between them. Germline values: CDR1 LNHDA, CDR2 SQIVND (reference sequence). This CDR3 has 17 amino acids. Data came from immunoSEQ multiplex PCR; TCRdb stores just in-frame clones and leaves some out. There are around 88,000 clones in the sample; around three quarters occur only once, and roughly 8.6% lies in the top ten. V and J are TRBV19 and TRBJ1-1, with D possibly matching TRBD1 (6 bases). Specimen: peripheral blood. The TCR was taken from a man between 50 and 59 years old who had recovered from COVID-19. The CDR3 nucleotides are TGTGCCAGTAGTGCGGACAGTAAAAAAGTGGGGAACACTGAAGCTTTCTTT. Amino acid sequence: CASSADSKKVGNTEAFF.